This record concerns one T cell receptor beta chain sequence. What it binds is not known. As for time point: newly diagnosed GD, antithyroid drugs for less than 3 months. PBMCs were the source of the RNA used for TCR sequencing. Diagnoses of Graves' disease were made by American Thyroid Association guidelines. The germline V gene has CDR1 MGHRA and CDR2 YSYEKL. V lost 3 bases, J lost 2 bases, and 11 bases lay in between. This CDR3 region has 15 residues. This sample is part of a study of regulatory T cells in long-lasting Graves disease. Overall study findings and caveats: Gene preferences differed: TRBV28, TRBJ1-2, TRBJ2-5 in persistent cases.

Construction of the TCR beta libraries employed iRepertoire HTBI primers in conjunction with Arm-PCR of CDR3 regions. TCRdb ran MiXCR on the multiplex PCR reads and lists one entry per CDR3 protein. The profile shows roughly 510,000 distinct CDR3 sequences, about 15% of them singletons. A further study also used this sample, focusing on T cells in Graves' hyperthyroidism and ophthalmopathy.

This sequence joins TRBV4-1 and TRBJ2-1; D possibly corresponds to TRBD1 (6 bases). The receptor's source is a man aged 18 to 29 with Graves disease. Sample: peripheral blood mononuclear cells (PBMCs), taken at new diagnosis, from a patient treated with antithyroid drugs. The CDR3: CASSQLGTPYNEQFF. The CDR3 DNA is TGCGCCAGCAGCCAGCTCGGGACACCCTACAATGAGCAGTTCTTC.